The T cell receptor beta chain described here comes from a study of blood T cells in healthy people across ages. In this sample, this clonotype turned up a few times. No antigen is known for it. There were healthy Caucasian individuals from Russia, aged about 6 to 95, serving as donors. Study-level points and caveats: With naive T cell percentage, TCR beta diversity showed a strong correlation. Per million T cells, TCR beta diversity dropped roughly linearly as age increased.

From germline, CDR1 is SGHRS and CDR2 YFSETQ. CDR3 length equals 14 residues. Between the trimmed V and J ends, which lost 3 bases and 5 bases, there was a span of 14 bases. Primed by a sample-barcoded 5' primer and a J-beta primer mix, a second PCR proceeded for about 6 to 11 cycles. Researchers report that a template-switch adaptor with 12 random nucleotides tagged each cDNA molecule. A single record per CDR3 protein comes from TCRdb applying MiXCR to the 5' RACE reads. The sample has 550,000 to 800,000 distinct CDR3 sequences; approximately 31% are singletons. This TCR derives from an elderly woman in good health. Source material: blood. The chain joins TRBV5-1 to TRBJ1-1; possibly TRBD1 for D (5 bases). CDR3: CASSYDRWGTEAFF. The CDR3 coding sequence is TGCGCCAGCAGCTATGACAGATGGGGGACTGAAGCTTTCTTT.